The 28 T cell receptor beta chains listed next were all sequenced from one sample in a study of blood T cell repertoires in COVID-19 (dated by TCRdb to the early 2020s). Preparation of the library involved the immunoSEQ multiplex PCR assay. Held by TCRdb, this immuneACCESS table contains in-frame sequences only and omits some clones. Under half of the omission traces to an unresolved V gene where checked; the cause of the rest is unknown. This sample gives 110,000 to 150,000 clones in total; around 84% of them show up just once. Of the sample, 9.5% to 13% falls within the top ten clones. The sequenced material came from peripheral blood. The source is a man between 60 and 75 years old with active or convalescent COVID-19.

The chain joins TRBV4-3 to TRBJ2-1; the D is unclear. The CDR3 is made up of 13 amino acids. Trimming removed 0 bases from V and 7 bases from J, with 7 bases in between. The germline V gene has CDR1 LGHNA and CDR2 YSLEER. The CDR3 loop is CASSQDRENEQFF. CDR3 sequence (DNA): TGCGCCAGCAGCCAAGATCGTGAGAATGAGCAGTTCTTC.

The chain employs TRBV7-2 and TRBJ2-2; no clear D. The CDR3 runs to 14 residues. With 1 base removed from V and 1 base from J, the gap between germline ends came to 4 bases. Germline CDR1 reads SGHTA; CDR2 reads FQGNSA. The DNA of the CDR3 is TGTGCCAGCAGCTTAGGGCAGAACACCGGGGAGCTGTTTTTT. Translating gives CASSLGQNTGELFF.

The chain joins TRBV6-5 to TRBJ2-3; weak D call: TRBD1 (5 bases). The CDR3 sequence is 14 residues long. Per the germline V gene, CDR1 is MNHEY and CDR2 is SVGAGI. Trimming cost V 7 bases and J 2 bases, with 13 bases left between them. The CDR3 spells CASMQGRTTDTQYF. CDR3 DNA sequence: TGTGCCAGCATGCAGGGAAGGACCACAGATACGCAGTATTTT.

V is TRBV2 and J is TRBJ1-5, with 8 bases that match TRBD1. CDR3 length: 15 residues. Germline V gene sequence: CDR1 SNHLY, CDR2 FYNNEI. V lost 8 bases and J lost 3; bases outside the gene matches: 9. DNA for the CDR3: TGTGCCAGCTCGAGGTCAGGGGGCTCCAATCAGCCCCAGCATTTT. It yields the protein CASSRSGGSNQPQHF.

In its sample, this clone was seen a few times. The chain carries TRBV7-2 and TRBJ2-3; D is perhaps TRBD1 (6 bases). The CDR3 totals 14 residues. Germline CDR1 and CDR2: SGHTA and FQGNSA. Trimming stripped 1 base from V and 10 bases from J, with 15 bases between. The CDR3 nucleotides are TGTGCCAGCAGCTTAGGAGGCGGACAGAGGGCGCAGTATTTT. It specifies CASSLGGGQRAQYF.

This clone was detected ten times or more. Other DNA sequences of this sample code for an identical CDR3. This chain uses TRBV30 with TRBJ1-4; D is perhaps TRBD1 (5 bases). CDR1 GTSNPN and CDR2 SVGIG come from the germline V gene (reference sequence). The germline V and J ends were trimmed by 0 bases and 8 bases, with 16 bases remaining between them. The CDR3 runs to 15 residues. CDR3 region: CAWSVWRQSEEKLFF. CDR3 DNA sequence: TGTGCCTGGAGTGTATGGAGACAGAGCGAGGAAAAACTGTTTTTT.

The chain combines TRBV3-1 (or the pseudogene TRBV3-2) with TRBJ1-2, with a weak D call TRBD1 (6 bases). Trimming shortened V by 3 bases and J by 0 bases, and 11 bases separated the two germline ends. From germline, CDR1 is LGHDT and CDR2 YNNKEL (reference sequence). The CDR3 consists of 15 residues. The CDR3 nucleotides are TGTGCCAGCAGCCATGGGGGCTCCCCTAACTATGGCTACACCTTC. It specifies CASSHGGSPNYGYTF.

This clone turned up a few times. The chain employs TRBV5-1 and TRBJ1-1; D unresolved. The germline gives CDR1 SGHRS, CDR2 YFSETQ. The CDR3 covers 13 residues. Between the trimmed V and J ends, which lost 0 bases and 6 bases, there was a span of 9 bases. CDR3 DNA: TGCGCCAGCAGCTTGGGAGGGAGGGCTGAAGCTTTCTTT. Translating it yields CASSLGGRAEAFF.

The chain employs TRBV6-6 and TRBJ2-3, with 8 bases that match TRBD1. This CDR3 is 15 amino acids long. Germline V gives CDR1 MNHNY, CDR2 SVGAGI (reference sequence). V lost 6 bases to trimming and J lost 0 bases; unmatched junction nucleotides: 5. The CDR3: CASRPGQGSTDTQYF. CDR3 sequence (DNA): TGTGCCAGCAGGCCCGGACAGGGAAGCACAGATACGCAGTATTTT.

The chain uses TRBV18 and TRBJ2-3, with 10 bases identical to TRBD1. The CDR3 runs 15 residues. J lost 10 bases, V lost 4 bases, and 11 bases had no gene match. The germline CDR1 and CDR2 sequences are KGHSH and LQKENI. For the CDR3, the DNA is TGTGCCAGCTCACAACCGGGACAGGGGTTCCGCGCGCAGTATTTT. This encodes CASSQPGQGFRAQYF.

This clone has only a few counts. V is TRBV19 and J is TRBJ2-7; 7 bases fit TRBD2. J was trimmed by 2 bases and V by 6 bases; bases with no gene match: 7. CDR3 length: 14 amino acids. CDR1 and CDR2 (germline): LNHDA, SQIVND (reference sequence). CDR3 residues: CASRGGTAPYEQYF. The CDR3 DNA reads as TGTGCCAGTAGGGGAGGGACTGCCCCCTACGAGCAGTACTTC.

This chain uses TRBV24-1 with TRBJ1-5; no clear D gene. V lost 6 bases to trimming and J lost 0 bases, with 8 bases between them. Germline V lookup: CDR1 KGHDR, CDR2 SFDVKD. This CDR3 comprises 14 residues. The CDR3 reads CATSRTGSNQPQHF. CDR3 sequence (DNA): TGTGCCACCAGTAGAACCGGTAGCAATCAGCCCCAGCATTTT.

This clone showed up just once. The rearrangement links TRBV5-8 to TRBJ2-5; D is perhaps TRBD1 (6 bases). Trimming shortened V by 2 bases and J by 1 base, and 9 bases separated the two germline ends. The CDR3 loop spans 14 amino acids. Germline V lookup: CDR1 SGHTS, CDR2 YDEGEE. CDR3 sequence reads: CASSFVQGQETQYF. The DNA of the CDR3 is TGTGCCAGCAGCTTCGTACAGGGCCAAGAGACCCAGTACTTC.

The chain carries TRBV7-8 and TRBJ2-7, with TRBD2 as a possible D gene (6 bases). Trimming stripped 5 bases from V and 0 bases from J, with 14 bases between. The CDR3 loop spans 15 amino acids. CDR1 is SGHVS, CDR2 FQNEAQ, per germline. CDR3 loop: CASSHGTPGSYEQYF. CDR3 in DNA: TGTGCCAGCAGCCATGGGACTCCGGGCTCCTACGAGCAGTACTTC.

This clone showed up just a few times. The chain is built from TRBV27 and TRBJ2-7, with 7 bases fitting TRBD2. This CDR3 comprises 14 residues. The germline V gene encodes CDR1 MNHEY and CDR2 SMNVEV (reference sequence). With 5 bases clipped from V and 4 bases from J, the junction kept 8 bases outside the gene matches. Written as DNA, the CDR3 is TGTGCCAGCAGTGCCGGGACTACTGCTTACGAGCAGTACGTC. Residues: CASSAGTTAYEQYV.

This rearrangement joins TRBV7-9 to TRBJ1-1, with D maybe TRBD1 (6 bases). V lost 7 bases to trimming and J lost 3 bases, with 12 bases between them. There are 13 residues in the CDR3. Germline CDR1 is SEHNR and CDR2 is FQNEAQ (reference sequence). In DNA, the CDR3 is TGTGCCAGCAACTACAGGGTCGACACTGAAGCTTTCTTT. Its translation: CASNYRVDTEAFF.

The V and J genes are TRBV4-3 and TRBJ2-1, with 10 bases identical to TRBD1. There are 17 residues in the CDR3. V was clipped by 5 bases and J by 7 bases; unmatched bases: 14. The germline CDR1 and CDR2 sequences are LGHNA and YSLEER. CDR3 in DNA: TGCGCCAGCAGCTCACAATTCAGGACAGGGGGAAAGAATGAGCAGTTCTTC. Amino acids: CASSSQFRTGGKNEQFF.

The chain couples TRBV7-8 to TRBJ2-2, with TRBD2 matching over 10 bases. J was trimmed by 0 bases and V by 0 bases; bases with no gene match: 1. CDR3 length equals 17 residues. Germline values: CDR1 SGHVS, CDR2 FQNEAQ. The CDR3 loop is CASSLAGLASNTGELFF. DNA for the CDR3: TGTGCCAGCAGCTTAGCGGGACTAGCGTCGAACACCGGGGAGCTGTTTTTT.

J is TRBJ2-2 and V is TRBV15, with D perhaps matching TRBD2 (6 bases). There are 16 residues in the CDR3. Germline CDR1 and CDR2: LNHNV and YYDKDF (reference sequence). Trimming left V 0 bases short and J 2 bases short, with 10 bases between. In DNA, the CDR3 is TGTGCCACCAGCAGAGATCCCGGGAGCAACACCGGGGAGCTGTTTTTT. Its translation is CATSRDPGSNTGELFF.

Only a few counts were recorded for this clone. The chain carries TRBV3-1 (or the pseudogene TRBV3-2) and TRBJ1-1, with TRBD1 identical over 11 bases. The CDR3 is 15 amino acids. Germline CDR1 and CDR2: LGHDT and YNNKEL (reference sequence). The trim removed 3 bases at V and 5 bases at J, leaving 5 bases unmatched. CDR3 region: CASSHGQGARTEAFF. CDR3 nucleotides: TGTGCCAGCAGCCACGGACAGGGGGCGAGGACTGAAGCTTTCTTT.

The V and J genes are TRBV7-9 and TRBJ1-3; 7 positions match TRBD1. CDR3 length equals 14 residues. V lost 4 bases to trimming and J lost 1 base; unmatched junction nucleotides: 1. Germline V CDR1 and CDR2: SEHNR, FQNEAQ (reference sequence). CDR3 in DNA: TGTGCCAGCAGCTGGGACAGTTCTGGAAACACCATATATTTT. Protein product: CASSWDSSGNTIYF.

The chain recombines TRBV25-1 with TRBJ2-1; D possibly corresponds to TRBD2 (6 bases). V lost 3 bases and J 5 bases, leaving 11 bases between the germline ends. Germline V gene data show CDR1 as MGHDK and CDR2 as SYGVNS. The CDR3 has 14 residues. CDR3 sequence: CASSDGGINNEQFF. CDR3 coding DNA: TGTGCCAGCAGTGATGGGGGGATAAACAATGAGCAGTTCTTC.

This rearrangement joins TRBV4-3 to TRBJ2-2; 12 positions match TRBD1. The germline V gene encodes CDR1 LGHNA and CDR2 YSLEER. The CDR3 contains 17 residues. V lost 5 bases and J lost 7; bases outside the gene matches: 11. The CDR3 sequence is CASSSPGQGARGGELFF. The CDR3, as DNA: TGCGCCAGCAGCTCTCCGGGACAGGGGGCCCGGGGCGGGGAGCTGTTTTTT.

This CDR3 reads CASSQGGIGNQPQHF. CDR3 sequence (DNA): TGTGCCAGCAGCCAGGGGGGTATAGGCAATCAGCCCCAGCATTTT. This chain joins TRBV14 and TRBJ1-5, with D maybe TRBD1 (5 bases). Trimming took off 3 bases at V and 2 bases at J, with 11 bases between the two ends. Germline V lookup: CDR1 SGHDN, CDR2 FVKESK. The CDR3 totals 15 residues.

V gene TRBV2 combines with J gene TRBJ1-1; no clear D gene. CDR3 length: 12 residues. Germline values: CDR1 SNHLY, CDR2 FYNNEI. The ends were cut back, 5 bases at V and 5 bases at J, with 9 bases in the middle. CDR3 bases: TGTGCCAGCAGTTCGCTCGGGACTGAAGCTTTCTTT. Protein sequence: CASSSLGTEAFF.

This chain uses TRBV5-1 with TRBJ2-7; 7 bases are shared with TRBD1. The CDR3 has 15 amino acids. CDR1 is SGHRS and CDR2 is YFSETQ in the germline V gene. J was trimmed by 4 bases and V by 0 bases; bases with no gene match: 7. The DNA of the CDR3 is TGCGCCAGCAGCTTGGCCCCGGGACAGCAGTACGAGCAGTACGTC. It translates to CASSLAPGQQYEQYV.

The count of this clone is one. The rearrangement uses TRBV25-1 and TRBJ1-1, with TRBD1 matching 7 bases. CDR1 is MGHDK and CDR2 is SYGVNS in the germline V gene. Trimming cost V 2 bases and J 4 bases; bases outside gene matches: 10. The CDR3 length is 16 residues. The DNA for the CDR3 is TGTGCCAGCAGTGAAGGAGTAGGCAGGGGGATCACTGAAGCTTTCTTT. This sequence encodes CASSEGVGRGITEAFF.

This clone was seen only a few times. The gene calls are TRBV24-1 and TRBJ1-2; no firm D call. Per the germline V gene, CDR1 is KGHDR and CDR2 is SFDVKD. The germline V and J ends were trimmed by 3 bases and 0 bases, with 13 bases remaining between them. This CDR3 spans 16 amino acids. The CDR3 here is CATSDDEERANYGYTF. CDR3 bases: TGTGCCACCAGTGATGACGAGGAAAGAGCTAACTATGGCTACACCTTC.